The 26 T cell receptor beta chains reported below all come from one sample, sequenced in a study of kidney transplant recipient with SARS-CoV-2 infection. Via MiXCR, TCRdb re-called the reads, giving one row per CDR3 protein. This sample has under 250,000 distinct CDR3 sequences, with roughly 26% found just once. Specimen: a blood sample, collected at baseline and on day 111 from a kidney transplant recipient. Receptors were obtained from a male patient younger than 45 who had COVID-19 and was a kidney transplant recipient. Part of the T cells may come from the graft donor.

To note about this clonotype: A read error may produce the germline difference seen at one junction end. This chain uses TRBV3-1 with TRBJ1-1; D not resolved. The CDR3 consists of 17 residues. CDR1 is LGHDT and CDR2 is YNNKEL in the germline V gene (reference sequence). The CDR3 loop reads CASSRARPISIRTEASF. The DNA of the CDR3 is TGTGCCAGCAGCCGCGCGCGTCCCATTTCAATTCGCACTGAAGCTTCCTTT.

This clonotype appeared a few times. CDR3 in amino acids: CASSPFSGSSYNEQFF. The CDR3 nucleotides are TGTGCCAGCTCACCGTTTAGCGGGAGCTCCTACAATGAGCAGTTCTTC. The rearrangement uses TRBV18 and TRBJ2-1; 9 positions match TRBD2. Losses at the gene ends were 3 bases for V and 0 bases for J; bases not matched to a gene: 3. Germline values: CDR1 KGHSH, CDR2 LQKENI. The length of the CDR3 is 16 residues.

This rearrangement joins TRBV20-1 to TRBJ1-1; a possible D gene is TRBD1 (6 bases). The CDR3 loop spans 16 amino acids. Germline V lookup: CDR1 DFQATT, CDR2 SNEGSKA (reference sequence). The CDR3 protein is CTQTQGRTLVNTEAFF. The CDR3 DNA reads as TGCACCCAAACCCAGGGGCGAACTTTGGTGAACACTGAAGCTTTCTTT.

V gene TRBV7-3 combines with J gene TRBJ2-1; a possible D gene is TRBD1 (7 bases). The V gene lost 6 bases and the J gene lost 4 bases, with 16 bases spanning the gap. In germline, CDR1 is SGHTA, CDR2 FQGTGA. This CDR3 is built from 15 residues. This chain's CDR3 is CASSPGRGRYNEQFF. For the CDR3, the DNA is TGTGCCAGCAGTCCCGGCAGGGGGAGGTACAATGAGCAGTTCTTC.

V gene TRBV27 combines with J gene TRBJ1-2; D unclear. The ends were cut back, 5 bases at V and 4 bases at J, with 23 bases in the middle. From germline, CDR1 is MNHEY and CDR2 SMNVEV (reference sequence). The CDR3 loop spans 17 amino acids. The CDR3 DNA sequence: TGTGCCAGCAGTCAAAAGATTCCTGGCCGAAAGACCTATGGCTACACCTTC. It encodes CASSQKIPGRKTYGYTF.

As concerns this clonotype: A much larger clone lies one base from this, so it may be a read error. The rearrangement uses TRBV27 and TRBJ2-2, with 7 bases identical to TRBD1. This CDR3 spans 14 amino acids. Per germline, CDR1 MNHEY and CDR2 SMNVEV (reference sequence). The DNA of the CDR3 is TGTGCCAGCAGCCGGGGACAGAACACCGGGGAGCTGCTTTTT. It translates to CASSRGQNTGELLF.

This clonotype was counted many times. The V gene is TRBV19, the J gene TRBJ1-5, with 8 bases fitting TRBD1. V shed 4 bases and J 6 bases; nucleotides not matched to a gene: 14. This CDR3 contains 17 residues. Germline V gene lookup returns CDR1 LNHDA and CDR2 SQIVND (reference sequence). CDR3 residues: CASSTGGDLGVGQPQHF. CDR3 coding DNA: TGTGCCAGTAGTACAGGGGGCGATCTTGGGGTTGGTCAGCCCCAGCATTTT.

This clonotype was picked up one time. The chain joins TRBV6-4 to TRBJ2-3; 9 bases are a match to TRBD2. Looked up from germline, CDR1 is MRHNA and CDR2 is SNTAGT. V lost 0 bases, J lost 8 bases, and 9 bases stayed unmatched. This CDR3 comprises 16 residues. This CDR3 reads CASSDSSGRGAVTQYF. CDR3 coding DNA: TGTGCCAGCAGTGACTCTAGCGGGAGAGGGGCAGTTACGCAGTATTTT.

This clonotype occurred many times. The genes are TRBV5-8 and TRBJ1-2; D is undetermined. The V end was cut by 7 bases, the J end by 4 bases, with 23 bases between. Germline lookup yields CDR1 SGHTS and CDR2 YDEGEE. The CDR3 has 16 residues. The CDR3 coding sequence is TGTGCCAGCGACTGTGCTCATCCACGAAAGACCTATGGCTACACCTTC. Amino acids: CASDCAHPRKTYGYTF.

V usage is TRBV20-1 and J usage is TRBJ2-1, with 12 bases fitting TRBD2. The CDR3 has 17 amino acids. Trimming removed 6 bases from V and 7 bases from J; junction bases left unmatched: 16. CDR1 is DFQATT and CDR2 is SNEGSKA in the germline V gene (reference sequence). CDR3 loop: CSAPLLAGGPSSNEQFF. The CDR3 coding sequence is TGCAGTGCCCCCCTCCTAGCGGGAGGGCCATCTTCTAATGAGCAGTTCTTC.

This clonotype came up many times. The chain employs TRBV7-3 and TRBJ1-2, with TRBD1 identical over 9 bases. The germline V gene has CDR1 SGHTA and CDR2 FQGTGA. The CDR3 contains 15 residues. V lost 0 bases to trimming and J lost 6 bases; unmatched junction nucleotides: 5. CDR3 in amino acids: CASSLTRTGADGYTF. The CDR3, as DNA: TGTGCCAGCAGCTTAACAAGGACAGGGGCGGATGGCTACACCTTC. Full variable domain (remainder filled in from reference TRBV7-3 and TRBJ1-2): GAGVSQTPSNKVTEKGKYVELRCDPISGHTALYWYRQSLGQGPEFLIYFQGTGAADDSGLPNDRFFAVRPEGSVSTLKIQRTERGDSAVYLCASSLTRTGADGYTFGSGTRLTVV.

Worth noting for this clonotype: This could be a read error, since a much larger clone is one nucleotide away. The V call is TRBV30, the J call TRBJ2-7, with D tentatively TRBD2 (6 bases). V lost 3 bases to trimming and J lost 3 bases, with 12 bases between them. This CDR3 is built from 13 residues. Germline V gives CDR1 GTSNPN, CDR2 SVGIG (reference sequence). CDR3 residues: CAWRRTNVYEQYF. The CDR3 DNA reads TGTGCCTGGAGGAGGACTAACGTCTACGAGCAGTACTTC.

V gene TRBV5-4 combines with J gene TRBJ2-3, with D maybe TRBD1 (6 bases). V lost 3 bases and J lost 4, with 12 bases in between. Germline CDR1 and CDR2: SGHNT and YYREEE (reference sequence). This CDR3 is built from 14 residues. DNA for the CDR3: TGTGCCAGCAGCTGGGGGCAGGGTCCAGATACGCAGTATTTT. It translates to CASSWGQGPDTQYF.

This clonotype was counted many times. V usage is TRBV2 and J usage is TRBJ1-6; tentatively, D is TRBD1 (5 bases). CDR3 length: 15 amino acids. Germline V gene data show CDR1 as SNHLY and CDR2 as FYNNEI. V shed 1 base and J shed 7 bases, with 11 bases lying between them. The CDR3 spells CASSEVPGGNSPLHF. In nucleotides, the CDR3 is TGTGCCAGCAGTGAAGTACCGGGGGGAAATTCACCCCTCCACTTT. The full variable domain, completed using reference TRBV2 and TRBJ1-6, is EPEVTQTPSHQVTQMGQEVILRCVPISNHLYFYWYRQILGQKVEFLVSFYNNEISEKSEIFDDQFSVERPDGSNFTLKIRSTKLEDSAMYFCASSEVPGGNSPLHFGNGTRLTVT.

This clonotype came up a few times. This rearrangement joins TRBV24-1 to TRBJ2-1; 7 bases align to TRBD2. After removal of 2 bases from V and 8 bases from J, the junction contained 11 bases not matched to a gene. The CDR3 has 16 amino acids. Germline values: CDR1 KGHDR, CDR2 SFDVKD. The CDR3 loop is CATSDSGTNILHEQFF. CDR3 sequence (DNA): TGTGCCACCAGTGATTCCGGGACTAATATTTTACATGAGCAGTTCTTC.

This clonotype was seen at least ten times. V gene TRBV28 combines with J gene TRBJ1-6; D is unclear. From germline, CDR1 is MDHEN and CDR2 SYDVKM. This CDR3 is 14 amino acids long. Trimming took off 7 bases at V and 7 bases at J, with 14 bases between the two ends. The CDR3 region is CASIEGQENSPLHF. The DNA of the CDR3 is TGTGCCAGCATAGAAGGTCAGGAGAATTCACCCCTCCACTTT.

This clonotype was detected many times. This chain uses TRBV9 with TRBJ1-2, with D hard to call. Between the trimmed V and J ends, which lost 7 bases and 4 bases, there was a span of 23 bases. The CDR3 spans 16 residues. Per the germline V gene, CDR1 is SGDLS and CDR2 is YYNGEE. The CDR3 spells CASDGMYSRKTYGYTF. DNA of the CDR3: TGTGCCAGCGATGGAATGTACTCAAGAAAGACCTATGGCTACACCTTC.

This clonotype was detected only once. A clone one base away is much larger, so this may be a read error. The V call is TRBV9, the J call TRBJ1-2, with D uncertain. CDR1 SGDLS and CDR2 YYNGEE come from the germline V gene. V was cut by 0 bases and J by 6 bases, with 18 bases left in between. The CDR3 runs to 16 residues. The CDR3 DNA follows: TGTGCCAGCAGCGTAGAAGGCGGGTCCGCTGAAGATGGCTACACCTTC. This sequence encodes CASSVEGGSAEDGYTF.

This clonotype was seen more than once but under ten times. The chain employs TRBV5-6 and TRBJ2-1; 8 bases are shared with TRBD1. Germline loops: CDR1 SGHDT, CDR2 YYEEEE. The CDR3 totals 14 residues. J lost 8 bases, V lost 4 bases, and 8 bases had no gene match. CDR3 DNA: TGTGCCAGCAGCCCGACCAGGGGGCGCGATGAGCAGTTCTTC. This translates into CASSPTRGRDEQFF.

This clonotype was detected many times. CDR3 coding DNA: TGCGCCAGCTTTGCAGTATCGGTTCGAAAGACCTATGGCTACACCTTC. Encoded protein: CASFAVSVRKTYGYTF. V usage is TRBV5-1 and J usage is TRBJ1-2; no reliable D call. The length of the CDR3 is 16 residues. Germline CDR1 and CDR2: SGHRS and YFSETQ. Trimming took 7 bases from V and 4 from J, leaving 23 bases between them.

In the case of this clonotype: It may be a read error: a sequence one base away is much more abundant. The chain links TRBV29-1 to TRBJ2-5; possibly TRBD1 for D (6 bases). CDR1 and CDR2 (germline): SQVTM, ANQGSEA. This CDR3 contains 15 residues. The CDR3 spells CSVAPWTDGRFEQHF. The CDR3 nucleotides read TGCAGCGTTGCCCCCTGGACAGATGGTAGATTCGAGCAGCACTTC.

This clonotype appeared many times. The chain joins TRBV18 to TRBJ2-3; D gene ambiguous. The CDR3 totals 15 residues. V was clipped by 2 bases and J by 7 bases, with 16 bases between them. Germline values: CDR1 KGHSH, CDR2 LQKENI. The CDR3 spells CASSPGQHTDNTQYF. CDR3 coding DNA: TGTGCCAGCTCACCAGGGCAGCACACAGATAATACGCAGTATTTT.

This clonotype appeared many times. The chain recombines TRBV18 with TRBJ2-7, with 10 bases that match TRBD1. Germline loops: CDR1 KGHSH, CDR2 LQKENI. The J segment lost 4 bases and the V segment lost 2 bases, leaving 5 bases of the junction unmatched. This CDR3 contains 15 residues. In nucleotides, the CDR3 is TGTGCCAGCTCACCATCGACAGGGGGCTGGTACGAGCAGTACTTC. Its translation is CASSPSTGGWYEQYF.

Many counts were recorded for this clonotype. The chain uses TRBV6-1 and TRBJ2-3; perhaps TRBD2 as D (6 bases). The V end lost 1 base, the J end lost 4 bases, and 21 bases lay between the germline ends. The CDR3 runs 18 residues. Germline lookup yields CDR1 MNHNS and CDR2 SASEGT. The CDR3 region is CASSEERRRGVFPDTQYF. The CDR3 DNA sequence: TGTGCCAGCAGTGAAGAGCGAAGGCGGGGAGTATTTCCAGATACGCAGTATTTT.

This clonotype was detected many times. V is TRBV3-1 and J is TRBJ2-5, with D hard to call. Germline V gene data show CDR1 as LGHDT and CDR2 as YNNKEL (reference sequence). The CDR3 length is 17 residues. With 5 bases removed from V and 5 bases from J, the gap between germline ends came to 24 bases. In DNA form, the CDR3 reads TGTGCCAGCAGCGGGCCTAGTCCCATTTCTTTCTCTGAGACCCAGTACTTC. It codes for CASSGPSPISFSETQYF.

Of note for this clonotype: Given a much more abundant clone one base away, this may be a read error. V is TRBV29-1 and J is TRBJ2-7; perhaps D is TRBD1 or TRBD2 (5 bases each). Germline V gene data show CDR1 as SQVTM and CDR2 as ANQGSEA. The V end was cut by 7 bases, the J end by 2 bases, with 18 bases between. The CDR3 is 14 residues long. DNA for the CDR3: TGCAGCGCCGGGGCGGGCAGGGCCCCCTACGAGCAGTACTTC. It translates to CSAGAGRAPYEQYF.